Shown below are 25 T cell receptor beta chains from a single sample sequenced in a study of T cell changes during pregnancy in multiple sclerosis. Using immunoSEQ multiplex PCR, the repertoire was profiled, and TCRdb retains in-frame clones only, with some absent. The table has 70,000 to 90,000 clones, just over 90% seen once. This material consisted of peripheral blood, taken in the second trimester of pregnancy. These receptors all stem from a female donor in good health, enrolled as a control in a pregnancy study.

The chain recombines TRBV30 with TRBJ2-2; 7 bases line up with TRBD2. Trimming took 6 bases from V and 5 from J; bases not matched to a gene: 3. The CDR3 has 12 amino acids. Looked up from germline, CDR1 is GTSNPN and CDR2 is SVGIG (reference sequence). Written as DNA, the CDR3 is TGTGCCTGCGGGGGAGGGACCGGGGAGCTGTTTTTT. It codes for CACGGGTGELFF.

V usage is TRBV19 and J usage is TRBJ2-1, with D perhaps TRBD2 (7 bases). The ends were cut back, 3 bases at V and 4 bases at J, with 10 bases in the middle. In germline, CDR1 is LNHDA, CDR2 SQIVND (reference sequence). The CDR3 length is 14 residues. CDR3: CASSMGGPYNEQFF. The CDR3 nucleotides are TGTGCCAGTAGTATGGGGGGGCCATACAATGAGCAGTTCTTC.

V gene TRBV5-4 combines with J gene TRBJ2-5; 13 nucleotides line up with TRBD2. J was trimmed by 4 bases and V by 3 bases; bases with no gene match: 12. Germline-derived CDR1 and CDR2 are SGHNT and YYREEE (reference sequence). This CDR3 spans 18 amino acids. The CDR3 sequence is CASSSGLAGARGRETQYF. The CDR3 nucleotides are TGTGCCAGCAGCTCCGGACTAGCGGGGGCCCGTGGGCGAGAGACCCAGTACTTC.

The CDR3, as DNA: TGTGCCAGCAGCTTGCGACAGGGCGCAGATACGCAGTATTTT. Translating it yields CASSLRQGADTQYF. V and J are TRBV7-9 and TRBJ2-3; 7 bases fit TRBD1. With 3 bases clipped from V and 4 bases from J, the junction kept 4 bases outside the gene matches. There are 14 residues in the CDR3. Germline V gene lookup returns CDR1 SEHNR and CDR2 FQNEAQ (reference sequence).

V gene TRBV7-2 combines with J gene TRBJ2-2, with D possibly matching TRBD2 (6 bases). Trimming removed 4 bases at V and 9 bases at J, with 12 bases between. The CDR3 length is 13 residues. The germline CDR1 and CDR2 sequences are SGHTA and FQGNSA. In nucleotides, the CDR3 is TGTGCCAGCAGCTCCCGACTAGGCCGGGAGCTGTTTTTT. Protein: CASSSRLGRELFF. Supplemented by reference TRBV7-2 and TRBJ2-2, the full variable domain reads GAGVSQSPSNKVTEKGKDVELRCDPISGHTALYWYRQSLGQGLEFLIYFQGNSAPDKSGLPSDRFSAERTGGSVSTLTIQRTQQEDSAVYLCASSSRLGRELFFGEGSRLTVL.

The chain has TRBV10-3 and TRBJ2-3, with 10 nucleotides matching TRBD1. Germline V CDR1 and CDR2: ENHRY, SYGVKD. The CDR3 runs 15 residues. Trimming removed 5 bases from V and 2 bases from J; junction bases left unmatched: 4. In DNA, the CDR3 is TGTGCCATCAGTCCGGGACAGGGGTACACAGATACGCAGTATTTT. Translating it yields CAISPGQGYTDTQYF.

This rearrangement joins TRBV5-6 to TRBJ1-2; D might be TRBD1 (6 bases). V was pared by 4 bases and J by 2 bases, with 9 bases between. Germline V gives CDR1 SGHDT, CDR2 YYEEEE. The CDR3 runs to 13 residues. The CDR3 region is CASSRDINYGYTF. CDR3 nucleotide sequence: TGTGCCAGCAGCCGGGACATAAACTATGGCTACACCTTC.

The genes are TRBV4-3 and TRBJ1-2, with 9 bases aligning to TRBD1. The trim removed 4 bases at V and 0 bases at J, leaving 3 bases unmatched. Germline V gives CDR1 LGHNA, CDR2 YSLEER. The CDR3 sequence is 15 residues long. DNA of the CDR3: TGCGCCAGCAGCCGACGGGACAGGGCTAACTATGGCTACACCTTC. As protein: CASSRRDRANYGYTF.

The genes are TRBV7-6 and TRBJ2-3; TRBD1 matches 8 bases. The CDR3 covers 19 residues. V gave up 4 bases and J gave up 6 bases; unmatched junction bases: 21. Germline V lookup: CDR1 SGHVS, CDR2 FNYEAQ. The CDR3 sequence is CASSSSQSDRGQPQDTQYF. In nucleotides, the CDR3 is TGTGCCAGCAGCTCCAGCCAGTCCGACAGGGGACAGCCTCAGGATACGCAGTATTTT.

J is TRBJ2-3 and V is TRBV11-3; TRBD2 might be the D (5 bases). CDR3 length equals 14 residues. Germline loops: CDR1 SGHNT, CDR2 YENEEA. The germline V and J ends were trimmed by 5 bases and 0 bases, with 9 bases remaining between them. Here the CDR3 reads CASSLRGSTDTQYF. CDR3 DNA: TGTGCCAGCAGCCTTCGAGGGAGCACAGATACGCAGTATTTT.

This sequence joins TRBV4-2 and TRBJ1-6; D gene uncertain. V lost 0 bases to trimming and J lost 9 bases, with 15 bases between them. The CDR3 length is 16 residues. Germline V gene sequence: CDR1 LGHNA, CDR2 YNFKEQ. This CDR3 is CASSQDLGGQGSPLHF. The CDR3 DNA sequence: TGTGCCAGCAGCCAAGATCTTGGAGGGCAAGGTTCACCCCTCCACTTT.

On this clone itself: Mismatch with germline at one junction end may stem from a read error. The rearrangement joins TRBV7-7 to TRBJ2-5, with D possibly TRBD2 on 6 matching bases. Germline V lookup: CDR1 SSHAT, CDR2 FNYEAQ (reference sequence). The CDR3 contains 14 residues. In DNA, the CDR3 is TGTGCTAGCAGCTTAGCGGAAGGGGCTGAGACCCAGTACTTC. Encoded protein: CASSLAEGAETQYF.

The rearrangement uses TRBV7-2 and TRBJ2-1; possibly TRBD1 for D (5 bases). The CDR3 loop spans 13 amino acids. Germline values: CDR1 SGHTA, CDR2 FQGNSA. V gave up 3 bases and J gave up 5 bases, with 8 bases separating them. CDR3 sequence reads: CASSLGRDNEQFF. The CDR3 nucleotides read TGTGCCAGCAGCTTGGGCAGGGACAATGAGCAGTTCTTC.

Regarding this clone: The sample holds other DNA sequences that translate to the same CDR3. The gene calls are TRBV27 and TRBJ1-1, with D maybe TRBD1 (5 bases). The germline V and J ends were trimmed by 3 bases and 5 bases, with 10 bases remaining between them. The CDR3 extends over 13 amino acids. CDR1 and CDR2 (germline): MNHEY, SMNVEV (reference sequence). CDR3 region: CASSFRGGTEAFF. In DNA form, the CDR3 reads TGTGCCAGCAGTTTCCGGGGGGGGACTGAAGCTTTCTTT.

This clone has more than one count but fewer than ten. The CDR3 loop is CASSHDGGSNQPQHF. The CDR3 DNA is TGTGCCAGCAGTCACGACGGCGGTAGCAATCAGCCCCAGCATTTT. V usage is TRBV7-9 and J usage is TRBJ1-5; D not resolved. V gave up 6 bases and J gave up 0 bases, with 12 bases separating them. The CDR3 has 15 residues. Germline assignment: CDR1 SEHNR and CDR2 FQNEAQ (reference sequence).

The V call is TRBV30, the J call TRBJ1-2, with D possibly TRBD1 on 5 matching bases. CDR1 is GTSNPN, CDR2 SVGIG, per germline (reference sequence). Trimming shortened V by 0 bases and J by 3 bases, and 14 bases separated the two germline ends. This CDR3 has 15 amino acids. The CDR3 DNA reads TGTGCCTGGAGTGTACTTGGGGCGATCGACTATGGCTACACCTTC. This encodes CAWSVLGAIDYGYTF.

The J gene is TRBJ2-5, the V gene TRBV27; 9 bases map to TRBD2. Germline V CDR1 and CDR2: MNHEY, SMNVEV (reference sequence). The CDR3 runs 13 residues. V dropped 4 bases and J dropped 3; count of bases not matched to a gene: 0. As DNA, the CDR3 is TGTGCCAGCAGTTCTAGCGGGGAAGAGACCCAGTACTTC. Protein: CASSSSGEETQYF.

This clone came up a few times. The chain uses TRBV5-6 and TRBJ2-7; no clear D gene. CDR1 is SGHDT and CDR2 is YYEEEE in the germline V gene. This CDR3 contains 16 residues. The V end was cut by 0 bases, the J end by 0 bases, with 13 bases between. Written as DNA, the CDR3 is TGTGCCAGCAGCTTGGCCATCAGGCCGGCCTCCTACGAGCAGTACTTC. It yields the protein CASSLAIRPASYEQYF.

The genes are TRBV6-6 and TRBJ1-2; tentatively, D is TRBD1 (6 bases). Germline lookup yields CDR1 MNHNY and CDR2 SVGAGI (reference sequence). Trimming left V 6 bases short and J 4 bases short, with 15 bases between. The CDR3 length is 14 residues. The CDR3 protein is CASSHRVPPYGYTF. CDR3 bases: TGTGCCAGCAGCCACAGGGTCCCTCCCTATGGCTACACCTTC.

This clone appeared a single time. The rearrangement uses TRBV2 and TRBJ1-1, with 8 bases identical to TRBD1. Trimming cost V 8 bases and J 3 bases; bases outside gene matches: 14. This CDR3 has 16 residues. Germline CDR1 reads SNHLY; CDR2 reads FYNNEI. The CDR3 DNA sequence: TGTGCCAGCGGAGACAGGGGCATCGGTACGGACACTGAAGCTTTCTTT. This translates into CASGDRGIGTDTEAFF.

This chain connects TRBV7-2 to TRBJ1-4, with 7 bases matching TRBD1. The CDR3 is made up of 15 amino acids. V dropped 5 bases and J dropped 2; count of bases not matched to a gene: 5. In germline, CDR1 is SGHTA, CDR2 FQGNSA. The CDR3 here is CASSLDRATNEKLFF. The CDR3 DNA sequence: TGTGCCAGCAGCCTCGACAGGGCGACTAATGAAAAACTGTTTTTT.

The CDR3 sequence: CASSDQGRYEQYF. DNA for the CDR3: TGTGCCAGCAGCGACCAGGGCAGGTACGAGCAGTACTTC. The chain uses TRBV11-3 and TRBJ2-7, with a possible D match to TRBD1 (5 bases). V lost 5 bases to trimming and J lost 4 bases, with 12 bases between them. CDR1 is SGHNT, CDR2 YENEEA, per germline. CDR3 size: 13 residues.

J is TRBJ1-5 and V is TRBV7-2; 8 bases agree with TRBD1. Germline trimming cut 5 bases from V and 4 bases from J; bases unmatched to any gene: 4. CDR3 length: 14 amino acids. Per the germline V gene, CDR1 is SGHTA and CDR2 is FQGNSA. The CDR3 reads CASSMGQVNQPQHF. CDR3 DNA: TGTGCCAGCAGCATGGGACAGGTGAATCAGCCCCAGCATTTT. Complete variable domain (other parts from reference TRBV7-2 and TRBJ1-5): GAGVSQSPSNKVTEKGKDVELRCDPISGHTALYWYRQSLGQGLEFLIYFQGNSAPDKSGLPSDRFSAERTGGSVSTLTIQRTQQEDSAVYLCASSMGQVNQPQHFGDGTRLSIL.

The chain carries TRBV9 and TRBJ2-2; 8 nucleotides agree with TRBD1. V dropped 3 bases and J dropped 4; count of bases not matched to a gene: 8. Germline values: CDR1 SGDLS, CDR2 YYNGEE. This CDR3 has 16 amino acids. The CDR3 is CASSGRQGLGTGELFF. For the CDR3, the DNA is TGTGCCAGCAGCGGTCGACAGGGGCTAGGCACCGGGGAGCTGTTTTTT.

This clone was detected once. This chain links TRBV4-1 with TRBJ2-1, with 9 bases aligning to TRBD2. V shed 0 bases, J shed 0 bases, and the junction held 9 bases outside the gene matches. The CDR3 runs to 19 residues. CDR1 is MGHRA and CDR2 is YSYEKL in the germline V gene. The CDR3 protein is CASSQDATAGGLSYNEQFF. The CDR3 nucleotides read TGCGCCAGCAGCCAAGATGCAACGGCGGGGGGGCTCTCCTACAATGAGCAGTTCTTC.